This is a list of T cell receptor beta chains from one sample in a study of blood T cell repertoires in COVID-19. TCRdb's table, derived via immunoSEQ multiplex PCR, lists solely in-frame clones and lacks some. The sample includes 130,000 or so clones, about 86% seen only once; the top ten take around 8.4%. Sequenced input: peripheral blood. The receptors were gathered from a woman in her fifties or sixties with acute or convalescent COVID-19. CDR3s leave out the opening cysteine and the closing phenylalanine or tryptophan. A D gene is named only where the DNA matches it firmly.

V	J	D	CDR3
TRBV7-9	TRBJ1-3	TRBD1	ASSLWTGASSGNTIY
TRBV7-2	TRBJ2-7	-	ASTQDLYGEEY
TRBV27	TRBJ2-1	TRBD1	ASSSPTGGRNEQF
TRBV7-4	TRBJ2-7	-	ASSVPGVSYEQY
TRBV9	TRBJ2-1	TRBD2	ASSVGPAGGLYNEQF
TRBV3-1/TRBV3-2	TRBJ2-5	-	ASSQDSRGTQY
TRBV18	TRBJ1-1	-	ASSPSGGSNTEAF
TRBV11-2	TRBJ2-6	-	ASSLDWWGPGSGANVLT
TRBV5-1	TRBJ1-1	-	ASSLNVGRRGTEAF
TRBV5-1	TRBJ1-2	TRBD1	ASSPNPGQGYDGYT
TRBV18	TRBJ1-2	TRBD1	ASSPGQGIYNYGYT
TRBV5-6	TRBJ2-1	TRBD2	ASSSRLAGDEQF
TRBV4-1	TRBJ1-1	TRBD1	ASSHLFAGTDSIKGTNTEAF
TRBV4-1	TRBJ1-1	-	ASSQGERLGEAF
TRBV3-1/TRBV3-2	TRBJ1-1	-	ASSHPLNTEAF
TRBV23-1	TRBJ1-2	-	ASSPRSAGDSTDGYT